The 18 T cell receptor beta chains listed next were all sequenced from one sample in a study of Ad26.COV2.S vaccination and SARS-CoV-2 variants. Described treatment: approximately 18 received Ad26.COV2.S at low or high dose, single or two shots; 5 received placebo; per-sample allocation not given. Sampling took place 63 days after the first vaccine or placebo injection. Measured with immunoSEQ multiplex PCR; TCRdb has only the in-frame clones, and not every one. The data contain about 480,000 clones, around 88% of them singletons. The sequencing here drew on peripheral blood, taken in a trial of Ad26.COV2.S vaccine versus placebo. Receptor source: a person between 18 and 65 years old who received the Ad26.COV2.S COVID-19 vaccine or a placebo.

V usage is TRBV27 and J usage is TRBJ1-2, with D perhaps matching TRBD1 (5 bases). Trimming left V 6 bases short and J 0 bases short, with 8 bases between. This CDR3 spans 13 amino acids. Germline V gives CDR1 MNHEY, CDR2 SMNVEV (reference sequence). Here the CDR3 DNA reads TGTGCCAGCAGGGACACCGCTAACTATGGCTACACCTTC. Amino acids: CASRDTANYGYTF.

This clone appeared once. This chain links TRBV5-6 with TRBJ2-1; tentatively, D is TRBD2 (6 bases). The CDR3 has 12 residues. V lost 3 bases and J 7 bases, leaving 8 bases between the germline ends. Per germline, CDR1 SGHDT and CDR2 YYEEEE. CDR3 protein: CASSWRGNEQFF. CDR3 DNA: TGTGCCAGCAGCTGGAGGGGAAATGAGCAGTTCTTC.

The chain employs TRBV7-8 and TRBJ2-7, with D perhaps matching TRBD1 (6 bases). V was clipped by 3 bases and J by 3 bases, with 21 bases between them. Germline assignment: CDR1 SGHVS and CDR2 FQNEAQ. This CDR3 contains 17 residues. The CDR3 sequence is CASSLDPPDSINYEQYF. CDR3 sequence (DNA): TGTGCCAGCAGCTTGGATCCCCCGGACAGCATAAACTACGAGCAGTACTTC.

The chain employs TRBV7-2 and TRBJ1-2; TRBD1 might be the D (5 bases). Germline-derived CDR1 and CDR2 are SGHTA and FQGNSA. V gave up 2 bases and J gave up 2 bases, with 6 bases separating them. The CDR3 covers 13 residues. CDR3 amino acids: CASSLPGNYGYTF. The CDR3 region has the DNA TGTGCCAGCAGCTTACCAGGGAACTATGGCTACACCTTC.

This clone was seen a single time. This chain connects TRBV30 to TRBJ2-6, with 9 positions matching TRBD1. The CDR3 has 17 residues. Germline V lookup: CDR1 GTSNPN, CDR2 SVGIG (reference sequence). J lost 0 bases, V lost 3 bases, and 6 bases had no gene match. The CDR3 DNA follows: TGTGCCTGGAGCCGGGACAGGGTTGTCTCTGGGGCCAACGTCCTGACTTTC. The encoded protein is CAWSRDRVVSGANVLTF.

The chain has TRBV7-3 and TRBJ2-5, with D uncertain. This CDR3 spans 15 amino acids. Germline V CDR1 and CDR2: SGHTA, FQGTGA. Trimming removed 0 bases at V and 2 bases at J, with 10 bases between. The CDR3 coding sequence is TGTGCCAGCAGCTTAACGGGCTACTCACAAGAGACCCAGTACTTC. The encoded protein is CASSLTGYSQETQYF.

This clone has a handful of counts. The chain carries TRBV3-1 (or the pseudogene TRBV3-2) and TRBJ1-1; 10 positions match TRBD1. Germline values: CDR1 LGHDT, CDR2 YNNKEL (reference sequence). This CDR3 contains 13 residues. V lost 3 bases and J lost 13; bases outside the gene matches: 8. The CDR3 bases are TGTGCCAGCAGCCAGGACAGGGGGTCATCGGTTTTCTTT. Its protein is CASSQDRGSSVFF.

J is TRBJ2-5 and V is TRBV12-3 or TRBV12-4; no firm D call. This CDR3 comprises 12 residues. The V gene lost 5 bases and the J gene lost 5 bases, with 9 bases spanning the gap. CDR3 amino acids: CASSSGYETQYF. CDR3 nucleotide sequence: TGTGCCAGCAGTAGTGGGTACGAGACCCAGTACTTC.

The chain recombines TRBV27 with TRBJ2-7; D gene uncertain. Germline V CDR1 and CDR2: MNHEY, SMNVEV (reference sequence). Trimming took 2 bases from V and 7 from J, leaving 6 bases between them. The CDR3 length is 11 residues. The CDR3 here is CASSLLGEQYF. The DNA for the CDR3 is TGTGCCAGCAGTTTACTCGGGGAGCAGTACTTC.

CDR3 region: CASSHPSVNTEAFF. CDR3 DNA: TGTGCCAGCAGCCACCCCTCGGTGAACACTGAAGCTTTCTTT. V gene TRBV5-4 combines with J gene TRBJ1-1, with D unresolved. This CDR3 comprises 14 residues. Germline-derived CDR1 and CDR2 are SGHNT and YYREEE (reference sequence). V lost 4 bases to trimming and J lost 0 bases, with 10 bases between them. Full variable domain (missing parts from reference TRBV5-4 and TRBJ1-1): ETGVTQSPTHLIKTRGQQVTLRCSSQSGHNTVSWYQQALGQGPQFIFQYYREEENGRGNFPPRFSGLQFPNYSSELNVNALELDDSALYLCASSHPSVNTEAFFGQGTRLTVV.

This clone was seen more than once but under ten times. This chain uses TRBV27 with TRBJ1-1; the match to TRBD1 covers 8 bases. J was trimmed by 2 bases and V by 6 bases; bases with no gene match: 8. Germline V lookup: CDR1 MNHEY, CDR2 SMNVEV (reference sequence). This CDR3 region has 15 residues. CDR3: CASSWGTGGNTEAFF. CDR3 in DNA: TGTGCCAGCAGCTGGGGGACAGGCGGTAACACTGAAGCTTTCTTT.

This chain joins TRBV5-1 and TRBJ2-4, with a weak D call TRBD2 (5 bases). The CDR3 runs to 11 residues. V shed 4 bases and J shed 6 bases, with 5 bases lying between them. Germline loops: CDR1 SGHRS, CDR2 YFSETQ. CDR3 protein: CASSEGNIQYF. In DNA form, the CDR3 reads TGCGCCAGCAGCGAGGGAAACATTCAGTACTTC.

The chain joins TRBV7-6 to TRBJ2-3, with D perhaps TRBD1 (6 bases). Trimming pared 4 bases from V and 6 bases from J, leaving 17 bases between. The CDR3 is 15 residues long. Germline V CDR1 and CDR2: SGHVS, FNYEAQ. CDR3 residues: CASSYQRTGPDTQYF. In nucleotides, the CDR3 is TGTGCCAGCAGCTATCAAAGAACAGGGCCGGATACGCAGTATTTT.

V gene TRBV3-1 (or the pseudogene TRBV3-2) combines with J gene TRBJ2-2; TRBD2 matches 13 bases. Germline CDR1 LGHDT, CDR2 YNNKEL (reference sequence). This CDR3 has 17 residues. Losses at the gene ends were 5 bases for V and 4 bases for J; bases not matched to a gene: 7. In DNA, the CDR3 is TGTGCCAGCAGCAGGGGTCGGACTAGCGGGGGCACCGGGGAGCTGTTTTTT. It encodes CASSRGRTSGGTGELFF.

The CDR3 is CAWSTLGGAGELFF. CDR3 bases: TGTGCCTGGAGTACCCTGGGCGGGGCCGGGGAGCTGTTTTTT. The chain employs TRBV30 and TRBJ2-2; D is perhaps TRBD2 (6 bases). The CDR3 consists of 14 residues. CDR1 GTSNPN and CDR2 SVGIG come from the germline V gene (reference sequence). The germline V and J ends were trimmed by 2 bases and 6 bases, with 13 bases remaining between them.

This sequence joins TRBV7-9 and TRBJ1-4; TRBD1 aligns across 7 bases. From germline, CDR1 is SEHNR and CDR2 FQNEAQ (reference sequence). The CDR3 is made up of 15 amino acids. Unmatched junction bases numbered 6, after V lost 3 bases and J lost 5 bases. The CDR3 region has the DNA TGTGCCAGCAGCTTGGGACAGTTTAAAAATGAAAAACTGTTTTTT. It translates to CASSLGQFKNEKLFF.

The chain employs TRBV13 and TRBJ2-3; D is unresolved. The CDR3 consists of 13 residues. Germline V gives CDR1 PRHDT, CDR2 FYEKMQ (reference sequence). The V gene lost 1 base and the J gene lost 9 bases, with 11 bases spanning the gap. CDR3 protein: CASSLEPNPTQYF. CDR3 nucleotides: TGTGCCAGCAGCTTAGAGCCTAACCCCACGCAGTATTTT.

The V gene is TRBV6-2 or TRBV6-3, the J gene TRBJ2-5, with TRBD1 matching 7 bases. Trimming at V came to 5 bases and at J to 2 bases, leaving 8 bases not matched to a gene. Germline V gene sequence: CDR1 MNHEY, CDR2 SVGEGT. This CDR3 is 15 amino acids long. CDR3 loop: CASSPLPGQQETQYF. CDR3 sequence (DNA): TGTGCCAGCAGTCCCCTCCCGGGACAGCAAGAGACCCAGTACTTC.